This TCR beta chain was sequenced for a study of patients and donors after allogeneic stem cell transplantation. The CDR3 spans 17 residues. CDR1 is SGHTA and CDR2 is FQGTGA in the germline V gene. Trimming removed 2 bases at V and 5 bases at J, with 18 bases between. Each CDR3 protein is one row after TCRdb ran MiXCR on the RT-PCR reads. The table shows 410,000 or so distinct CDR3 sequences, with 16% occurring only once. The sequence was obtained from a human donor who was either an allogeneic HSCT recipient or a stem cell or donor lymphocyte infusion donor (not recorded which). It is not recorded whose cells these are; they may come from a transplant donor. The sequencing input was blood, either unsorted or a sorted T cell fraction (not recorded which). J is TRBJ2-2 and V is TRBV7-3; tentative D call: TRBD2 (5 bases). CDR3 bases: TGTGCCAGCAGCTTAGGTCGGGGTATAACGAGGACCGGGGAGCTGTTTTTT. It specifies CASSLGRGITRTGELFF.